This T cell receptor beta chain was captured by sequencing in a study of naive and memory T cell subsets. Points from the study as a whole: In CD4 and CD8 cells, diversity dropped from naive through EMRA. Possibly reflecting memory cells re-expressing CD45RA, a few larger clonotypes occurred in naive repertoires, especially CD8.

Two oligonucleotides, mixed equimolar, formed the beta constant-region primer covering TRBC1 and TRBC2. TCRdb passed the UMI-ligation and nested PCR reads through MiXCR, listing each CDR3 protein once. In the table there are around 160,000 distinct CDR3 sequences, more than 15% of which are singletons. The V end lost 2 bases, the J end lost 10 bases, and 15 bases lay between the germline ends. The length of the CDR3 is 15 residues. The germline gives CDR1 MNHEY, CDR2 SMNVEV (reference sequence). This clonotype showed up just a few times. Its antigen remains unidentified. Sequencing input: naive CD4+ T cells from blood. The receptor was isolated from a human donor in good health. The J gene is TRBJ1-6, the V gene TRBV27; D unresolved. CDR3: CASSLKGVPVSPLHF. The CDR3 coding sequence is TGTGCCAGCAGTTTAAAAGGAGTACCAGTCTCACCCCTCCACTTT.